The clone carrying this T cell receptor beta chain has only one observation. This entry belongs to a study of blood T cell repertoires in COVID-19. The wider study: Nucleic acid was either cDNA or gDNA, and it came from T cells, B-cell-depleted T cells, or PBMCs.

Original methodology: From reference gene primer amplification, estimates of nucleated cell counts were derived. Profiling relied on immunoSEQ multiplex PCR, and the TCRdb table lists in-frame clones only, not all of them. The V and J calls and clone size were taken over from that table, and D and trimming were inferred from the DNA. Of about 210,000 clones in the sample, roughly four fifths were seen once. V lost 7 bases and J lost 5, with 8 bases in between. CDR1 and CDR2 (germline): SNHLY, FYNNEI. The CDR3 spans 11 residues. The sample was peripheral blood. This receptor was obtained from a woman between 45 and 65 years old with active or convalescent COVID-19. The gene calls are TRBV2 and TRBJ2-5; D uncertain. The CDR3 DNA sequence: TGTGCCAGCATGAACAAGGAGACCCAGTACTTC. Residues: CASMNKETQYF.